Each of the 16 T cell receptor beta chains below was sequenced from the same sample in a study of identical twins. TCRdb reprocessed the 5' RACE reads with MiXCR, giving one entry per CDR3 protein. This table holds 500,000 to 700,000 distinct CDR3 sequences, about 7% found once. These records were also assigned to another study, of yellow fever vaccine responses in identical twins.

Sequencing input: PBMCs. These receptors all stem from a woman aged 18-29 years in good health.

This clonotype has only a few counts. The rearrangement joins TRBV29-1 to TRBJ2-2; either TRBD1 or TRBD2 may supply D (5 bases each). V was cut by 6 bases and J by 1 base, with 12 bases left in between. CDR1 is SQVTM and CDR2 is ANQGSEA in the germline V gene. The CDR3 has 14 residues. CDR3 protein: CSVRGTGNTGELFF. The CDR3 DNA sequence: TGCAGCGTCCGGGGTACAGGGAACACCGGGGAGCTGTTTTTT.

The V and J genes are TRBV5-1 and TRBJ1-2; TRBD1 agrees at 8 bases. The CDR3 covers 17 residues. The junction had 9 bases not matched to a gene; V was cut back by 2 bases and J by 0 bases. Germline CDR1 reads SGHRS; CDR2 reads YFSETQ. CDR3 loop: CASSFAGGQRSNYGYTF. The CDR3 region has the DNA TGCGCCAGCAGCTTTGCAGGGGGCCAGAGGTCTAACTATGGCTACACCTTC.

The chain has TRBV12-3 or TRBV12-4 and TRBJ1-4, with no clear D. The CDR3 totals 13 residues. Between the trimmed V and J ends, which lost 3 bases and 10 bases, there was a span of 12 bases. CDR3: CASSFSSSGKLFF. In DNA form, the CDR3 reads TGTGCCAGCAGTTTCTCGTCGAGCGGAAAACTGTTTTTT.

This clonotype occurred many times. This chain uses TRBV10-3 with TRBJ2-3, with a weak D call TRBD2 (6 bases). The CDR3 runs to 15 residues. Germline V gene sequence: CDR1 ENHRY, CDR2 SYGVKD. The ends were cut back, 6 bases at V and 0 bases at J, with 13 bases in the middle. The CDR3 DNA reads as TGTGCCATCAGCCCCGTAGCGGAGAGCACAGATACGCAGTATTTT. It is translated as CAISPVAESTDTQYF.

At least ten counts were recorded for this clonotype. The chain joins TRBV9 to TRBJ2-3, with TRBD2 identical over 11 bases. V lost 3 bases to trimming and J lost 3 bases; unmatched junction nucleotides: 9. The CDR3 sequence is 17 residues long. Per the germline V gene, CDR1 is SGDLS and CDR2 is YYNGEE. Here the CDR3 DNA reads TGTGCCAGCAGCGGTTATTCTCGGACTAGCGGGACAGATACGCAGTATTTT. This gives the protein CASSGYSRTSGTDTQYF. The full variable domain, rest sourced from reference TRBV9 and TRBJ2-3, is DSGVTQTPKHLITATGQRVTLRCSPRSGDLSVYWYQQSLDQGLQFLIQYYNGEERAKGNILERFSAQQFPDLHSELNLSSLELGDSALYFCASSGYSRTSGTDTQYFGPGTRLTVL.

This clonotype showed up many times. The chain carries TRBV6-5 and TRBJ1-1, with a possible D match to TRBD1 (5 bases). The CDR3 is made up of 14 amino acids. V lost 2 bases and J lost 1, with 8 bases in between. CDR1 and CDR2 from the germline V gene are MNHEY and SVGAGI. The CDR3, as DNA: TGTGCCAGCAGTTACGGGGGTTGGAACACTGAAGCTTTCTTT. This sequence encodes CASSYGGWNTEAFF.

This clonotype was seen at least ten times. The rearrangement links TRBV10-3 to TRBJ1-5; 9 bases agree with TRBD1. V dropped 0 bases and J dropped 6; count of bases not matched to a gene: 3. This CDR3 is built from 15 residues. Germline V gene sequence: CDR1 ENHRY, CDR2 SYGVKD. The CDR3 DNA sequence: TGTGCCATCAGTGAGTCCGGGACAGGGCTTCAGCCCCAGCATTTT. It specifies CAISESGTGLQPQHF.

The chain combines TRBV7-2 with TRBJ2-1; 11 nucleotides line up with TRBD2. Per germline, CDR1 SGHTA and CDR2 FQGNSA. The trim removed 5 bases at V and 7 bases at J, leaving 10 bases unmatched. The CDR3 loop spans 16 amino acids. The CDR3 DNA sequence: TGTGCCAGCAGCCAGGGCCTAGCGGGAGGAGTTAATGAGCAGTTCTTC. It specifies CASSQGLAGGVNEQFF.

The chain carries TRBV24-1 and TRBJ1-1; a possible D gene is TRBD1 (5 bases). The V end lost 10 bases, the J end lost 1 base, and 15 bases lay between the germline ends. The CDR3 extends over 14 amino acids. The germline V gene encodes CDR1 KGHDR and CDR2 SFDVKD. In nucleotides, the CDR3 is TGTGCCACGGCCCAGGGTGGGACGAACACTGAAGCTTTCTTT. The encoded protein is CATAQGGTNTEAFF.

This chain joins TRBV10-3 and TRBJ1-1; no firm D call. The CDR3 length is 13 residues. The V and J ends lost 7 bases and 0 bases respectively, with 9 bases between them. The germline V gene has CDR1 ENHRY and CDR2 SYGVKD. The CDR3 is CAITGEMNTEAFF. The CDR3 nucleotides are TGTGCCATCACGGGAGAAATGAACACTGAAGCTTTCTTT.

This clonotype was recorded at least ten times. The CDR3 loop reads CASSPLAGDTDTQYF. In nucleotides, the CDR3 is TGTGCCAGCAGTCCCCTAGCGGGAGACACAGATACGCAGTATTTT. This sequence joins TRBV28 and TRBJ2-3, with 10 bases aligning to TRBD2. The V and J ends lost 5 bases and 2 bases, in that order; junction bases with no gene match: 4. Germline CDR1 reads MDHEN; CDR2 reads SYDVKM. The CDR3 is made up of 15 amino acids.

V and J are TRBV15 and TRBJ2-5; 7 bases are a match to TRBD2. The CDR3 runs 13 residues. The V segment lost 9 bases and the J segment 0 bases; nucleotides outside the gene matches: 4. Germline V CDR1 and CDR2: LNHNV, YYDKDF (reference sequence). In nucleotides, the CDR3 is TGTGCCACGGAGCGGGGCTACCAAGAGACCCAGTACTTC. Its protein is CATERGYQETQYF.

This clonotype was observed many times. CDR3 sequence: CASSLARSTDTQYF. CDR3 nucleotides: TGTGCCAGCAGTTTAGCAAGAAGCACAGATACGCAGTATTTT. The rearrangement joins TRBV27 to TRBJ2-3; no definite D call. Germline CDR1 and CDR2: MNHEY and SMNVEV (reference sequence). The CDR3 runs 14 residues. V was pared by 2 bases and J by 0 bases, with 6 bases between.

This clonotype was seen repeatedly, ten times or more. The chain has TRBV6-1 and TRBJ1-3; the D gene is possibly TRBD1 (6 bases). V lost 7 bases to trimming and J lost 1 base, with 17 bases between them. There are 16 residues in the CDR3. Germline V gene data show CDR1 as MNHNS and CDR2 as SASEGT. CDR3 amino acids: CASTLWGGWSGNTIYF. Written as DNA, the CDR3 is TGTGCCAGCACCTTATGGGGGGGCTGGTCTGGAAACACCATATATTTT.

Only a few counts were recorded for this clonotype. The J gene is TRBJ2-1, the V gene TRBV20-1, with TRBD1 matching over 8 bases. CDR3 length: 14 amino acids. Trimming removed 6 bases from V and 0 bases from J; junction bases left unmatched: 4. The germline gives CDR1 DFQATT, CDR2 SNEGSKA (reference sequence). The CDR3 coding sequence is TGCAGTGCCGTGACAGGGGCCTCCTACAATGAGCAGTTCTTC. It codes for CSAVTGASYNEQFF.

This clonotype occurred a few times. The rearrangement joins TRBV5-1 to TRBJ2-2; unclear D gene. The CDR3 has 16 residues. Per the germline V gene, CDR1 is SGHRS and CDR2 is YFSETQ. Trimming cost V 5 bases and J 0 bases, with 14 bases left between them. The CDR3 sequence: CASSPLWPANTGELFF. The CDR3, as DNA: TGCGCCAGCAGTCCCCTGTGGCCCGCGAACACCGGGGAGCTGTTTTTT.